These 13 T cell receptor beta chains share one sample of origin, sequenced in a study of T cell repertoires in cytomegalovirus infection. These receptors have no known antigen. MiXCR, run by TCRdb on the reads, gives a single entry per CDR3 protein. The sample lists 650,000 to 900,000 distinct CDR3 sequences, 25% to 35% occurring once. Sequenced here: cultured CD8+ T cells from PBMCs, sampled from culture after CMV antigen stimulation. Receptor source: a human donor in good health (CMV status not recorded). Some clones in this sample may be carry-over from other donors' samples.

This chain uses TRBV6-2 or TRBV6-3 with TRBJ2-2; D is uncertain. This CDR3 is 14 amino acids long. V lost 2 bases and J lost 3, with 7 bases in between. Per the germline V gene, CDR1 is MNHEY and CDR2 is SVGEGT. CDR3 loop: CASSYAWDTGELFF. The CDR3 bases are TGTGCCAGCAGTTACGCATGGGACACCGGGGAGCTGTTTTTT.

The CDR3 sequence: CATRGRDRGLETQYF. The CDR3 nucleotides are TGTGCCACCAGAGGACGAGACAGGGGGCTGGAGACCCAGTACTTC. The rearrangement uses TRBV24-1 and TRBJ2-5, with TRBD1 matching 10 bases. The trim removed 7 bases at V and 5 bases at J, leaving 9 bases unmatched. The length of the CDR3 is 15 residues. CDR1 is KGHDR, CDR2 SFDVKD, per germline.

The CDR3 here is CASSVIVKETQYF. DNA of the CDR3: TGTGCCAGCAGCGTAATCGTGAAAGAGACCCAGTACTTC. The chain links TRBV7-9 to TRBJ2-5; D is uncertain. The germline gives CDR1 SEHNR, CDR2 FQNEAQ (reference sequence). Trimming shortened V by 5 bases and J by 3 bases, and 10 bases separated the two germline ends. The CDR3 contains 13 residues.

In its sample, this clonotype was seen a few times. The rearrangement joins TRBV6-4 to TRBJ2-3; D is possibly TRBD1 or TRBD2 (6 bases each). The CDR3 is made up of 14 amino acids. Germline lookup yields CDR1 MRHNA and CDR2 SNTAGT. The germline V and J ends were trimmed by 8 bases and 1 base, with 13 bases remaining between them. Here the CDR3 DNA reads TGTGCCAGCGCGACTAGGGGGGGCACAGATACGCAGTATTTT. It translates to CASATRGGTDTQYF.

This chain links TRBV15 with TRBJ1-6; unclear D gene. The CDR3 loop spans 13 amino acids. Germline V gives CDR1 LNHNV, CDR2 YYDKDF (reference sequence). V lost 1 base to trimming and J lost 9 bases, with 7 bases between them. The CDR3 loop reads CATSRVPGSPLHF. The CDR3 DNA is TGTGCCACCAGCAGAGTCCCGGGTTCACCCCTCCACTTT. Full variable domain (remainder filled in from reference TRBV15 and TRBJ1-6): DAMVIQNPRYQVTQFGKPVTLSCSQTLNHNVMYWYQQKSSQAPKLLFHYYDKDFNNEADTPDNFQSRRPNTSFCFLDIRSPGLGDTAMYLCATSRVPGSPLHFGNGTRLTVT.

A note on this clonotype: A much larger clone sits a single nucleotide away, making a read error possible. This chain links TRBV7-2 with TRBJ1-2; TRBD1 agrees at 7 bases. CDR1 and CDR2 (germline): SGHTA, FQGNSA. The length of the CDR3 is 14 residues. The CDR3 nucleotides read TGTGCCACCAGCTTCCGACAGGGTGGCGATGGCTACACCTTC. Protein sequence: CATSFRQGGDGYTF.

V is TRBV19 and J is TRBJ2-1, with D possibly matching TRBD2 (5 bases). CDR1 is LNHDA and CDR2 is SQIVND in the germline V gene (reference sequence). The CDR3 extends over 14 amino acids. V lost 5 bases to trimming and J lost 5 bases, with 13 bases between them. The CDR3 region is CASSWTAKDNEQFF. In nucleotides, the CDR3 is TGTGCCAGTAGTTGGACTGCCAAGGACAATGAGCAGTTCTTC. Full variable domain (remainder filled in from reference TRBV19 and TRBJ2-1): DGGITQSPKYLFRKEGQNVTLSCEQNLNHDAMYWYRQDPGQGLRLIYYSQIVNDFQKGDIAEGYSVSREKKESFPLTVTSAQKNPTAFYLCASSWTAKDNEQFFGPGTRLTVL.

The chain couples TRBV2 to TRBJ1-2; perhaps TRBD1 as D (5 bases). There are 14 residues in the CDR3. The germline V gene has CDR1 SNHLY and CDR2 FYNNEI. V was clipped by 4 bases and J by 2 bases, with 11 bases between them. CDR3 amino acids: CASSARTGNYGYTF. CDR3 DNA: TGTGCCAGCAGTGCAAGAACAGGCAACTATGGCTACACCTTC.

CDR3 in amino acids: CASSLRGEDTEAFF. Here the CDR3 DNA reads TGCGCCAGCAGCTTACGTGGGGAGGACACTGAAGCTTTCTTT. This chain uses TRBV5-1 with TRBJ1-1, with D hard to call. Trimming took off 2 bases at V and 3 bases at J, with 11 bases between the two ends. This CDR3 comprises 14 residues. The germline V gene has CDR1 SGHRS and CDR2 YFSETQ.

This clonotype was counted between two and nine times. V is TRBV15 and J is TRBJ2-2; 8 bases map to TRBD2. The CDR3 is 16 amino acids. J lost 4 bases, V lost 0 bases, and 4 bases had no gene match. Germline V gene data show CDR1 as LNHNV and CDR2 as YYDKDF (reference sequence). The CDR3 nucleotides are TGTGCCACCAGCAGAGATCCGGGAGGGGCCACCGGGGAGCTGTTTTTT. Its protein is CATSRDPGGATGELFF.

This clonotype was counted between two and nine times. The chain recombines TRBV7-2 with TRBJ1-5; 10 positions match TRBD1. Germline CDR1 SGHTA, CDR2 FQGNSA. With 5 bases clipped from V and 1 base from J, the junction kept 5 bases outside the gene matches. This CDR3 contains 16 residues. CDR3 amino acids: CASSEGTGASNQPQHF. Here the CDR3 DNA reads TGTGCCAGCAGCGAAGGGACAGGGGCAAGCAATCAGCCCCAGCATTTT.

V and J are TRBV10-3 and TRBJ2-1; the D is unclear. This CDR3 contains 15 residues. V dropped 3 bases and J dropped 0 bases, with 9 bases sitting between them. Germline lookup yields CDR1 ENHRY and CDR2 SYGVKD. Written as DNA, the CDR3 is TGTGCCATCAGTGATGAGTTAAGCTCCTACAATGAGCAGTTCTTC. Amino acid sequence: CAISDELSSYNEQFF.

The chain has TRBV7-9 and TRBJ1-4; D ambiguous. The CDR3 contains 11 residues. From germline, CDR1 is SEHNR and CDR2 FQNEAQ (reference sequence). Deletions cut 5 bases from V and 7 bases from J, with 5 bases between. The CDR3, as DNA: TGTGCCAGCAGCAGGCTTGAAAAACTGTTTTTT. Encoded protein: CASSRLEKLFF. The complete variable domain, with remaining parts taken from reference TRBV7-9 and TRBJ1-4, reads DTGVSQNPRHKITKRGQNVTFRCDPISEHNRLYWYRQTLGQGPEFLTYFQNEAQLEKSRLLSDRFSAERPKGSFSTLEIQRTEQGDSAMYLCASSRLEKLFFGSGTQLSVL.